This T cell receptor (beta chain) was recovered during a study of blood T cells in healthy people across ages. Through a sample-barcoded 5' primer and a J-beta primer mix, a second PCR was run for roughly 7 to 11 cycles. TCRdb itself ran the 5' RACE reads through MiXCR, one entry per CDR3 protein. The sample lists over 1,500,000 distinct CDR3 sequences; 49% were seen once. This TCR was recovered from a woman aged 40-49 years in good health. The sequenced sample consisted of blood.

The chain's CDR3 is CSASGLAGPGGTQYF. DNA for the CDR3: TGCAGTGCCTCCGGACTAGCGGGCCCTGGGGGGACCCAGTACTTC. This sequence joins TRBV20-1 and TRBJ2-5; 11 nucleotides align to TRBD2. V shed 6 bases and J 7 bases; nucleotides not matched to a gene: 13. This CDR3 comprises 15 residues. Looked up from germline, CDR1 is DFQATT and CDR2 is SNEGSKA (reference sequence).